A single sample gave rise to the 17 T cell receptor beta chains below, sequenced in a study of OX40 agonist ivuxolimab in advanced cancers. Profiled with immunoSEQ multiplex PCR; TCRdb holds only in-frame clones, not every one. This sample has more than 50,000 clones, with 70% to 80% found just once. The specimen was CD4+ or CD8+ T cells sorted from blood, collected in a trial of the OX40 agonist ivuxolimab. The receptors stem from an adult with an advanced solid tumor such as melanoma, head and neck, liver or kidney cancer.

The chain couples TRBV6-6 to TRBJ1-5; the D gene is possibly TRBD1 (5 bases). The CDR3 contains 14 residues. Germline assignment: CDR1 MNHNY and CDR2 SVGAGI (reference sequence). V was cut by 2 bases and J by 7 bases, with 12 bases left in between. CDR3 DNA sequence: TGTGCCAGCAGTTACGGGGGGGGTACGCAGCCCCAGCATTTT. Its translation: CASSYGGGTQPQHF.

CDR3 in amino acids: CASTSGSGANVLTF. In DNA form, the CDR3 reads TGTGCCAGCACCTCGGGCTCTGGGGCCAACGTCCTGACTTTC. V usage is TRBV2 and J usage is TRBJ2-6; no firm D call. Germline CDR1 SNHLY, CDR2 FYNNEI. The CDR3 covers 14 residues. The ends were cut back, 7 bases at V and 0 bases at J, with 7 bases in the middle.

Only a few counts were recorded for this clone. V and J are TRBV7-8 and TRBJ1-3; a weak D match, TRBD1 (6 bases). This CDR3 contains 14 residues. Trimming left V 4 bases short and J 0 bases short, with 7 bases between. Germline V gives CDR1 SGHVS, CDR2 FQNEAQ. The CDR3 region has the DNA TGTGCCAGCAGCTGGGACAACTCTGGAAACACCATATATTTT. Translating it yields CASSWDNSGNTIYF.

This sequence joins TRBV2 and TRBJ2-1; 8 bases are shared with TRBD2. Germline assignment: CDR1 SNHLY and CDR2 FYNNEI. The junction had 15 bases not matched to a gene; V was cut back by 10 bases and J by 1 base. The CDR3 sequence is 17 residues long. DNA of the CDR3: TGTGCCATACGGAGCGGGCGGGAGGCAGGATCCTACAATGAGCAGTTCTTC. Translating gives CAIRSGREAGSYNEQFF.

The DNA for the CDR3 is TGCGCCAGCAGCCAACGACAGGGAGACATGAACACTGAAGCTTTCTTT. Amino acid sequence: CASSQRQGDMNTEAFF. The chain uses TRBV4-1 and TRBJ1-1, with 7 bases fitting TRBD1. J gave up 0 bases and V 2 bases, and 6 bases lay outside the gene matches. The CDR3 consists of 16 residues. Germline loops: CDR1 MGHRA, CDR2 YSYEKL.

The J gene is TRBJ2-5, the V gene TRBV5-1; 10 bases line up with TRBD2. This CDR3 is 15 amino acids long. Per germline, CDR1 SGHRS and CDR2 YFSETQ. The V segment lost 6 bases and the J segment 6 bases; nucleotides outside the gene matches: 11. CDR3 sequence: CASTLAGGHEKTQYF. As DNA, the CDR3 is TGCGCCAGCACATTAGCGGGGGGCCACGAGAAGACCCAGTACTTC.

V usage is TRBV30 and J usage is TRBJ1-6; D unresolved. The V end lost 4 bases, the J end lost 0 bases, and 7 bases lay between the germline ends. Germline CDR1 and CDR2: GTSNPN and SVGIG (reference sequence). The CDR3 spans 14 residues. The CDR3 nucleotides read TGTGCCTGGATGAAGAGCTCCTATAATTCACCCCTCCACTTT. Protein sequence: CAWMKSSYNSPLHF.

The J gene is TRBJ1-4, the V gene TRBV29-1, with a weak D call TRBD1 (5 bases). V was cut by 6 bases and J by 0 bases, with 11 bases left in between. Germline values: CDR1 SQVTM, CDR2 ANQGSEA. CDR3 length: 14 amino acids. The CDR3: CSVRWGATNEKLFF. CDR3 bases: TGCAGCGTCCGCTGGGGGGCAACTAATGAAAAACTGTTTTTT. Variable domain in full (rest from reference TRBV29-1 and TRBJ1-4): SAVISQKPSRDICQRGTSLTIQCQVDSQVTMMFWYRQQPGQSLTLIATANQGSEATYESGFVIDKFPISRPNLTFSTLTVSNMSPEDSSIYLCSVRWGATNEKLFFGSGTQLSVL.

This clone was seen just once. This chain connects TRBV28 to TRBJ2-7; unclear D gene. The CDR3 totals 16 residues. V lost 5 bases and J lost 2, with 19 bases in between. The germline V gene encodes CDR1 MDHEN and CDR2 SYDVKM. CDR3 amino acids: CASSPHHGRRTYEQYF. The CDR3 DNA reads as TGTGCCAGCAGTCCTCATCACGGGCGGCGCACCTACGAGCAGTACTTC.

The chain carries TRBV19 and TRBJ1-3, with 10 bases lining up with TRBD1. CDR1 and CDR2 from the germline V gene are LNHDA and SQIVND (reference sequence). The CDR3 covers 14 residues. V gave up 8 bases and J gave up 4 bases; unmatched junction bases: 5. The CDR3 nucleotides are TGTGCCAGTGGGACAGGGGATCGCGGAAACACCATATATTTT. Its protein product is CASGTGDRGNTIYF.

The chain joins TRBV18 to TRBJ1-4; D possibly corresponds to TRBD1 (6 bases). Germline lookup yields CDR1 KGHSH and CDR2 LQKENI. Trimming removed 3 bases from V and 0 bases from J, with 14 bases in between. CDR3 length: 17 amino acids. CDR3 protein: CASSPLPRQATNEKLFF. The CDR3, as DNA: TGTGCCAGCTCACCTTTACCTCGACAGGCAACTAATGAAAAACTGTTTTTT.

The genes are TRBV6-5 and TRBJ1-1, with no clear D. Germline CDR1 and CDR2: MNHEY and SVGAGI. The CDR3 has 13 amino acids. Trimming cost V 0 bases and J 3 bases, with 5 bases left between them. In DNA, the CDR3 is TGTGCCAGCAGTTACTCGCGATACACTGAAGCTTTCTTT. This translates into CASSYSRYTEAFF.

CDR3 loop: CASSEVNWAGTGANVLTF. Written as DNA, the CDR3 is TGTGCCAGCAGTGAAGTTAATTGGGCAGGGACCGGGGCCAACGTCCTGACTTTC. The V and J genes are TRBV6-1 and TRBJ2-6; perhaps D is TRBD1 or TRBD2 (5 bases each). The V and J ends lost 1 base and 4 bases respectively, with 17 bases between them. The CDR3 length is 18 residues. The germline CDR1 and CDR2 sequences are MNHNS and SASEGT.

This chain uses TRBV7-2 with TRBJ2-7, with D tentatively TRBD1 (6 bases). This CDR3 is built from 13 residues. Germline CDR1 reads SGHTA; CDR2 reads FQGNSA. Trimming removed 1 base at V and 7 bases at J, with 11 bases between. CDR3 sequence reads: CASSLVADREQYF. As DNA, the CDR3 is TGTGCCAGCAGCTTAGTGGCCGACAGGGAGCAGTACTTC.

This chain links TRBV19 with TRBJ2-1; D is tentatively TRBD1 or TRBD2 (6 bases each). Trimming shortened V by 3 bases and J by 9 bases, and 12 bases separated the two germline ends. The germline CDR1 and CDR2 sequences are LNHDA and SQIVND (reference sequence). The CDR3 has 13 amino acids. The DNA for the CDR3 is TGTGCCAGTAGTATTAGGGGGGAAGCTGAGCAGTTCTTC. It is translated as CASSIRGEAEQFF.

This clone was found once. This chain joins TRBV29-1 and TRBJ1-1; D not resolved. This CDR3 is built from 13 residues. Germline CDR1 is SQVTM and CDR2 is ANQGSEA. CDR3 bases: TGCAGTACCCTTTCGGGGTTGGGCACTGAAGCTTTCTTT. It translates to CSTLSGLGTEAFF.

This chain joins TRBV19 and TRBJ1-5, with a possible D match to TRBD1 (6 bases). This CDR3 spans 13 amino acids. V gave up 2 bases and J gave up 7 bases, with 9 bases separating them. The germline V gene encodes CDR1 LNHDA and CDR2 SQIVND (reference sequence). The CDR3 region has the DNA TGTGCCAGTAGTATACAGGGGTTGCAGCCCCAGCATTTT. It encodes CASSIQGLQPQHF. The full variable domain, completed using reference TRBV19 and TRBJ1-5, is DGGITQSPKYLFRKEGQNVTLSCEQNLNHDAMYWYRQDPGQGLRLIYYSQIVNDFQKGDIAEGYSVSREKKESFPLTVTSAQKNPTAFYLCASSIQGLQPQHFGDGTRLSIL.